These T cell receptor beta chains were read from a single sample in a study of T cell responses to AZD1222 COVID-19 vaccine. The assay was immunoSEQ multiplex PCR, and TCRdb's table has in-frame clones only and misses some. The sample lists some 190,000 clones, nearly 95% occurring once. The sequencing here drew on peripheral blood, taken 28 days after the second AZD1222 dose. These receptors all come from an adult who received the AZD1222 COVID-19 vaccine. Each CDR3 is given with its conserved first and last residue. D genes are given only for firm matches. The listing skips clone size in some rows; elsewhere it reads once, few, many or a size class.

j_gene,abundance,d_gene,v_gene,CDR3aa,CDR3nt
TRBJ2-3,.,.,TRBV5-4,CASSLRGQPTDTQYF,TGTGCCAGCAGCTTGCGGGGACAACCAACAGATACGCAGTATTTT
TRBJ1-5,.,.,TRBV7-8,CASSPISGRANQPQHF,TGTGCCAGCAGCCCGATTAGTGGGAGGGCCAATCAGCCCCAGCATTTT
TRBJ2-3,.,TRBD2,TRBV18,CASSLSGGPPSTDTQYF,TGTGCCAGCTCCCTTAGCGGGGGGCCACCGAGCACAGATACGCAGTATTTT
TRBJ1-6,.,TRBD1,TRBV30,CAWSRQGLRDSPLHF,TGTGCCTGGAGCAGACAGGGTTTACGAGACTCACCCCTCCACTTT
TRBJ2-2,few,.,TRBV5-1,CASSFGGAGELFF,TGCGCCAGCAGCTTCGGGGGAGCCGGGGAGCTGTTTTTT
TRBJ2-7,.,.,TRBV5-4,CASSSDPNPSYEQYF,TGTGCCAGCAGCTCCGACCCTAACCCCTCCTACGAGCAGTACTTC
TRBJ1-3,.,.,TRBV28,CASSLWSSGSGNTIYF,TGTGCCAGCAGCCTGTGGAGTTCCGGCTCTGGAAACACCATATATTTT
TRBJ1-4,.,.,TRBV5-1,CASSLERRSSTNEKLFF,TGCGCCAGCAGCTTGGAGCGCAGATCGTCCACTAATGAAAAACTGTTTTTT
TRBJ2-5,.,.,TRBV2,CASSEGAGETQYF,TGTGCCAGCAGTGAAGGGGCTGGTGAGACCCAGTACTTC
TRBJ2-7,.,.,TRBV18,CASSPPSSYEQYF,TGTGCCAGCTCACCGCCTAGTTCCTACGAGCAGTACTTC
TRBJ2-2,.,.,TRBV4-2,CASSPGGGTGELFF,TGTGCCAGCAGCCCGGGCGGAGGCACCGGGGAGCTGTTTTTT
TRBJ1-5,.,TRBD1,TRBV6-5,CASIRTGESNQPQHF,TGTGCCAGCATCCGGACAGGGGAAAGCAATCAGCCCCAGCATTTT
TRBJ2-1,.,.,TRBV3-1/TRBV3-2,CASSQGAGYNEQFF,TGTGCCAGCAGCCAAGGCGCAGGCTACAATGAGCAGTTCTTC
TRBJ1-2,.,.,TRBV19,CASSIDGGPGGYTF,TGTGCCAGTAGTATAGATGGAGGCCCGGGGGGCTACACCTTC
TRBJ2-7,.,TRBD1,TRBV27,CASRRDRGFPYEQYF,TGTGCCAGCAGAAGAGACAGGGGTTTTCCCTACGAGCAGTACTTC
TRBJ2-3,.,TRBD1,TRBV5-8,CASSLTGDKDTQYF,TGTGCCAGCAGCTTGACAGGGGATAAAGATACGCAGTATTTT
TRBJ1-1,.,.,TRBV4-2,CASSQELSAATEAFF,TGTGCCAGCAGCCAAGAGTTGTCGGCTGCCACTGAAGCTTTCTTT
TRBJ2-2,.,.,TRBV20-1,CSAETNRELFF,TGCAGTGCCGAGACCAATAGGGAGCTGTTTTTT
TRBJ2-3,.,.,TRBV7-3,CASTEWWEDTDTQYF,TGTGCCAGCACCGAATGGTGGGAGGACACAGATACGCAGTATTTT
TRBJ1-5,.,.,TRBV7-9,CASSLVGGAENQPQHF,TGTGCCAGCAGCTTAGTTGGGGGGGCAGAGAATCAGCCCCAGCATTTT
TRBJ1-5,.,.,TRBV2,CASSEGQVNEPQHF,TGTGCCAGCAGTGAAGGTCAGGTAAACGAGCCCCAGCATTTT
TRBJ1-1,.,.,TRBV3-1/TRBV3-2,CASSQAGYDTEAFF,TGTGCCAGCAGCCAAGCAGGGTATGACACTGAAGCTTTCTTT
TRBJ2-7,.,TRBD1,TRBV6-5,CASSYSYRGPNEQYF,TGTGCCAGCAGTTACTCGTACAGGGGGCCCAACGAGCAGTACTTC
TRBJ1-2,.,.,TRBV7-2,CASSLRTPGGYTF,TGTGCCAGCAGCTTAAGGACGCCGGGTGGCTACACCTTC
TRBJ2-1,.,.,TRBV13,CASSLATGLTHEQFF,TGTGCCAGCAGCCTGGCCACGGGCCTAACCCATGAGCAGTTCTTC
TRBJ2-5,.,.,TRBV7-6,CASSTLGTTYQETQYF,TGTGCCAGCAGCACGCTAGGGACAACCTACCAAGAGACCCAGTACTTC
TRBJ2-2,.,.,TRBV28,CASSLLQNTGELFF,TGTGCCAGCAGTTTATTACAGAACACCGGGGAGCTGTTTTTT
TRBJ2-5,.,TRBD1,TRBV7-2,CASSDDRGARTQYF,TGTGCCAGCAGCGATGACAGGGGCGCAAGGACCCAGTACTTC
TRBJ1-5,.,TRBD1,TRBV5-1,CASSSTGDQPQHF,TGCGCCAGCAGCTCCACAGGGGATCAGCCCCAGCATTTT